These 16 T cell receptor beta chains came from one sample sequenced in a study of post-analysis software for immune sequencing data. Whole-study findings and limits: Several TRBV segments were more frequent in patients than controls; TRBV5-6, TRBV5-1 and TRBV20-1 belonged to this group.

Unique molecular identifiers were present in the TCR beta cDNA libraries. TCRdb used MiXCR to reprocess the PCR reads, holding one entry per CDR3 protein. This repertoire shows approximately 730,000 distinct CDR3 sequences, 25% to 30% found once; its top ten account for more than 0.45%. Their target antigens are unknown. The sequenced material came from blood. The receptor set was obtained from a girl under 18 with multiple sclerosis.

This clonotype was counted only a few times. This chain joins TRBV27 and TRBJ2-3; unclear D gene. V lost 5 bases and J 1 base, leaving 7 bases between the germline ends. This CDR3 is built from 13 residues. Germline lookup yields CDR1 MNHEY and CDR2 SMNVEV (reference sequence). The CDR3 sequence is CASSRWRTDTQYF. The CDR3 DNA is TGTGCCAGCAGTCGTTGGCGCACAGATACGCAGTATTTT.

The chain has TRBV6-1 and TRBJ1-4; 9 nucleotides line up with TRBD1. Germline V gene lookup returns CDR1 MNHNS and CDR2 SASEGT. The CDR3 length is 15 residues. With 2 bases clipped from V and 5 bases from J, the junction kept 3 bases outside the gene matches. The CDR3: CASSEIGQGNEKLFF. CDR3 DNA: TGTGCCAGCAGTGAAATTGGACAGGGGAATGAAAAACTGTTTTTT.

V gene TRBV20-1 combines with J gene TRBJ1-5, with D unclear. The CDR3 covers 15 residues. Germline V gene lookup returns CDR1 DFQATT and CDR2 SNEGSKA (reference sequence). V shed 1 base and J shed 3 bases, with 13 bases lying between them. The CDR3 loop is CSARGDTGFNQPQHF. Here the CDR3 DNA reads TGCAGTGCTAGAGGAGATACGGGGTTCAATCAGCCCCAGCATTTT.

J is TRBJ1-1 and V is TRBV7-9; D possibly corresponds to TRBD1 (5 bases). Trimming removed 5 bases at V and 5 bases at J, with 33 bases between. Per germline, CDR1 SEHNR and CDR2 FQNEAQ (reference sequence). The CDR3 loop spans 20 amino acids. CDR3 DNA sequence: TGTGCCAGCAGCCCCCATATGACGTGGGGCCTCCGAGATCGAGGGACTGAAGCTTTCTTT. Its translation is CASSPHMTWGLRDRGTEAFF.

This clonotype was seen a few times. The rearrangement joins TRBV29-1 to TRBJ2-7; D perhaps matches TRBD2 (6 bases). This CDR3 region has 13 residues. V was shortened by 5 bases and J by 0 bases, with 11 bases between the two germline ends. CDR1 and CDR2 from the germline V gene are SQVTM and ANQGSEA. The CDR3 here is CSVLAPYSYEQYF. The CDR3 DNA reads as TGCAGCGTTCTAGCGCCTTACTCCTACGAGCAGTACTTC.

A single count supports this clonotype. The chain links TRBV29-1 to TRBJ2-7, with a weak D call TRBD1 (5 bases). Trimming took off 4 bases at V and 0 bases at J, with 13 bases between the two ends. CDR3 size: 14 residues. Germline loops: CDR1 SQVTM, CDR2 ANQGSEA. The CDR3: CSVGRTSRSYEQYF. The DNA of the CDR3 is TGCAGCGTTGGAAGGACAAGTCGCTCCTACGAGCAGTACTTC.

The chain uses TRBV4-2 and TRBJ2-5; 15 nucleotides agree with TRBD2. Unmatched junction bases numbered 12, after V lost 2 bases and J lost 2 bases. Germline V CDR1 and CDR2: LGHNA, YNFKEQ. The CDR3 spans 20 residues. The CDR3 region is CASSQLSTPGLAGGQETQYF. CDR3 DNA sequence: TGTGCCAGCAGCCAACTTAGTACCCCGGGACTAGCGGGGGGACAAGAGACCCAGTACTTC.

The V gene is TRBV15, the J gene TRBJ2-1, with unresolved D. V was shortened by 1 base and J by 0 bases, with 13 bases between the two germline ends. Germline assignment: CDR1 LNHNV and CDR2 YYDKDF (reference sequence). The CDR3 sequence is 17 residues long. The CDR3 reads CATSRVVGPNSYNEQFF. The CDR3, as DNA: TGTGCCACCAGCAGAGTGGTGGGTCCCAACTCCTACAATGAGCAGTTCTTC. The full variable domain, completed using reference TRBV15 and TRBJ2-1, is DAMVIQNPRYQVTQFGKPVTLSCSQTLNHNVMYWYQQKSSQAPKLLFHYYDKDFNNEADTPDNFQSRRPNTSFCFLDIRSPGLGDTAMYLCATSRVVGPNSYNEQFFGPGTRLTVL.

In this sample, this clonotype turned up a few times. The chain couples TRBV28 to TRBJ2-3; D is possibly TRBD1 or TRBD2 (5 bases each). CDR3 length: 15 residues. Between the trimmed V and J ends, which lost 7 bases and 1 base, there was a span of 15 bases. Germline CDR1 is MDHEN and CDR2 is SYDVKM. The CDR3 reads CASNVGAGRTDTQYF. CDR3 sequence (DNA): TGTGCCAGCAACGTAGGGGCGGGCCGCACAGATACGCAGTATTTT.

The chain joins TRBV12-3 or TRBV12-4 to TRBJ2-3, with TRBD2 matching over 8 bases. V trimming: 6 bases; J trimming: 3 bases; junction bases outside the gene matches: 8. The CDR3 sequence is 15 residues long. The CDR3 bases are TGTGCCAGCAGCAACGACGGGGGGGTGACAGATACGCAGTATTTT. Translating gives CASSNDGGVTDTQYF.

The chain links TRBV6-5 to TRBJ1-4; D ambiguous. The CDR3 is made up of 14 amino acids. The germline V gene encodes CDR1 MNHEY and CDR2 SVGAGI. Deletions cut 2 bases from V and 3 bases from J, with 7 bases between. CDR3 region: CASSYGLANEKLFF. For the CDR3, the DNA is TGTGCCAGCAGTTACGGCTTGGCTAATGAAAAACTGTTTTTT.

This clonotype has a handful of counts. The CDR3 is CSASKTSGSISQETQYF. CDR3 sequence (DNA): TGCAGTGCTAGCAAAACTAGCGGGTCTATATCCCAGGAGACCCAGTACTTC. The chain joins TRBV20-1 to TRBJ2-5, with 9 bases matching TRBD2. V lost 3 bases and J lost 5; bases outside the gene matches: 16. The CDR3 loop spans 17 amino acids. CDR1 and CDR2 (germline): DFQATT, SNEGSKA (reference sequence).

This clonotype has a count of ten or more. The chain is built from TRBV20-1 and TRBJ2-5; 8 nucleotides align to TRBD1. J gave up 4 bases and V 8 bases, and 3 bases lay outside the gene matches. Per germline, CDR1 DFQATT and CDR2 SNEGSKA (reference sequence). CDR3 length: 11 amino acids. CDR3 nucleotide sequence: TGCAGTCCCAGGGGGCCAGAGACCCAGTACTTC. This gives the protein CSPRGPETQYF.

This clonotype was seen once. The rearrangement joins TRBV6-1 to TRBJ2-3; 9 nucleotides agree with TRBD2. This CDR3 region has 19 residues. Trimming removed 6 bases from V and 4 bases from J; junction bases left unmatched: 20. Germline V gene lookup returns CDR1 MNHNS and CDR2 SASEGT. The CDR3 DNA sequence: TGTGCCAGCAGATTCGGGCCTTTTCAAACTAGCGGGCCCGCAGATACGCAGTATTTT. It is translated as CASRFGPFQTSGPADTQYF.

This clonotype was counted many times. CDR3 amino acids: CASSYRTTQETQYF. CDR3 nucleotide sequence: TGTGCCAGCAGTTACAGGACCACCCAAGAGACCCAGTACTTC. This chain joins TRBV6-5 and TRBJ2-5; D not resolved. The V end lost 2 bases, the J end lost 1 base, and 8 bases lay between the germline ends. There are 14 residues in the CDR3. CDR1 is MNHEY and CDR2 is SVGAGI in the germline V gene.

This clonotype was seen a handful of times. The V gene is TRBV20-1, the J gene TRBJ2-1; D might be TRBD1 (6 bases). V shed 3 bases and J shed 7 bases, with 22 bases lying between them. This CDR3 has 16 amino acids. Looked up from germline, CDR1 is DFQATT and CDR2 is SNEGSKA (reference sequence). In DNA, the CDR3 is TGCAGTGCTAGGTCAGGGGATTTAGGTTTCGGGAATGAGCAGTTCTTC. Translation: CSARSGDLGFGNEQFF.